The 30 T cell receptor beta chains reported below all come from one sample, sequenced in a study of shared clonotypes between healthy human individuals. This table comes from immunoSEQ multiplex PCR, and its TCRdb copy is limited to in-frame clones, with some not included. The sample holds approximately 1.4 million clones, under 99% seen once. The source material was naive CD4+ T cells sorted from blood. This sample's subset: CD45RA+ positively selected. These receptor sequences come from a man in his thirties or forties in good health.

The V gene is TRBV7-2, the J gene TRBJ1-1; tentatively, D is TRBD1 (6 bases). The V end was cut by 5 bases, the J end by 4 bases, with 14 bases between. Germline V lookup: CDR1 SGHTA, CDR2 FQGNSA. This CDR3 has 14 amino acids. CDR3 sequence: CASSPDSRGTEAFF. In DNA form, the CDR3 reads TGTGCCAGCAGCCCGGACAGCAGGGGCACTGAAGCTTTCTTT.

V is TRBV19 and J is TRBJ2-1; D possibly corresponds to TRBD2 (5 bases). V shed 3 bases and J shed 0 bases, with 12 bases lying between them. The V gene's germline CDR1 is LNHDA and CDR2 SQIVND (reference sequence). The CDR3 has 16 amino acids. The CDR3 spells CASSIPLGSSYNEQFF. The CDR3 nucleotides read TGTGCCAGTAGTATTCCCCTAGGGAGCTCCTACAATGAGCAGTTCTTC.

CDR3 in amino acids: CASSKGRLDIQYF. Written as DNA, the CDR3 is TGTGCCAGCAGTAAGGGCAGGTTAGACATTCAGTACTTC. This sequence joins TRBV14 and TRBJ2-4; the D is unclear. V dropped 6 bases and J dropped 8 bases, with 14 bases sitting between them. This CDR3 has 13 residues. CDR1 is SGHDN and CDR2 is FVKESK in the germline V gene. Filled out from reference TRBV14 and TRBJ2-4, the complete variable domain reads EAGVTQFPSHSVIEKGQTVTLRCDPISGHDNLYWYRRVMGKEIKFLLHFVKESKQDESGMPNNRFLAERTGGTYSTLKVQPAELEDSGVYFCASSKGRLDIQYFGAGTRLSVL.

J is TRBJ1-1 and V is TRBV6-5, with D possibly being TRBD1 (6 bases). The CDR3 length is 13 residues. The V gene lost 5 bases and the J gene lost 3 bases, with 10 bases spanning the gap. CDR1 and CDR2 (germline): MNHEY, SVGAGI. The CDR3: CASSLHRDTEAFF. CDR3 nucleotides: TGTGCCAGCAGTCTTCACAGGGACACTGAAGCTTTCTTT.

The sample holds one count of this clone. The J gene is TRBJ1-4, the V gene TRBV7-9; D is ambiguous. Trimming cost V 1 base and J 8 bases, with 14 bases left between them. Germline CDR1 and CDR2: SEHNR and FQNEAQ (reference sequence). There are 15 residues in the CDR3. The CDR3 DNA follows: TGTGCCAGCAGCTTAGTGACGGTGCCAGGAGAAAAACTGTTTTTT. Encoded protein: CASSLVTVPGEKLFF.

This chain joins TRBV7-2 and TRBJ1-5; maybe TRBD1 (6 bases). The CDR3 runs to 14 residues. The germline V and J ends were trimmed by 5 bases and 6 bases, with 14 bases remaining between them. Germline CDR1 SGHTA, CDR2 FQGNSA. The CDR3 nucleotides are TGTGCCAGCAGCCCGGCGGGAGGGGGTCAGCCCCAGCATTTT. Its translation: CASSPAGGGQPQHF.

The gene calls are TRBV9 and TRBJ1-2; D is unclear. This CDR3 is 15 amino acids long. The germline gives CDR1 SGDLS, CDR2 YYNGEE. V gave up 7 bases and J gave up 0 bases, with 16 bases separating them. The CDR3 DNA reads TGTGCCAGCTCAGTCCCCCCCATACCTAACTATGGCTACACCTTC. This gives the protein CASSVPPIPNYGYTF.

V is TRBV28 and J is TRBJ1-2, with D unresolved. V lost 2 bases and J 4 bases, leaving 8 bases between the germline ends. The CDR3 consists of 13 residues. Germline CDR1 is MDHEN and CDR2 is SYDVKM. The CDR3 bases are TGTGCCAGCAGTTTACCGATGGTCTATGGCTACACCTTC. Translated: CASSLPMVYGYTF.

CDR3 protein: CATKREALNEQFF. The DNA for the CDR3 is TGTGCCACCAAGCGGGAGGCACTCAATGAGCAGTTCTTC. This sequence joins TRBV6-5 and TRBJ2-1; 9 bases map to TRBD2. CDR1 is MNHEY and CDR2 is SVGAGI in the germline V gene. The CDR3 is 13 residues long. V gave up 10 bases and J gave up 6 bases; unmatched junction bases: 7.

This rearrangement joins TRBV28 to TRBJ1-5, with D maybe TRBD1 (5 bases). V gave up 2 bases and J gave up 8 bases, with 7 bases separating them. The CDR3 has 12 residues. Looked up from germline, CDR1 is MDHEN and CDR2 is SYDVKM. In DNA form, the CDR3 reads TGTGCCAGCAGTTTAGTGGGGGAGCCCCAGCATTTT. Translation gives CASSLVGEPQHF. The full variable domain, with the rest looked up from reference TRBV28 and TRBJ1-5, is DVKVTQSSRYLVKRTGEKVFLECVQDMDHENMFWYRQDPGLGLRLIYFSYDVKMKEKGDIPEGYSVSREKKERFSLILESASTNQTSMYLCASSLVGEPQHFGDGTRLSIL.

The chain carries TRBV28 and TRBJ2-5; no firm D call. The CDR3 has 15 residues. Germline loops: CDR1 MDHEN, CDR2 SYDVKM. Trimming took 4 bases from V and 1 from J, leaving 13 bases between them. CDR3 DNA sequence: TGTGCCAGCAGTTATCCTCATGTGACCCAAGAGACCCAGTACTTC. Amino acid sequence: CASSYPHVTQETQYF. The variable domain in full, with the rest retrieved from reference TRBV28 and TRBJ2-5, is DVKVTQSSRYLVKRTGEKVFLECVQDMDHENMFWYRQDPGLGLRLIYFSYDVKMKEKGDIPEGYSVSREKKERFSLILESASTNQTSMYLCASSYPHVTQETQYFGPGTRLLVL.

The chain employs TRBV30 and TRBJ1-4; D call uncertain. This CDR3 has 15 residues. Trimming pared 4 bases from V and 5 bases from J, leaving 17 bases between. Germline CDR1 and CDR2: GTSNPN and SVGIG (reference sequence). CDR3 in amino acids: CAWTPYMDLNEKLFF. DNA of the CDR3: TGTGCCTGGACTCCCTACATGGATTTAAATGAAAAACTGTTTTTT.

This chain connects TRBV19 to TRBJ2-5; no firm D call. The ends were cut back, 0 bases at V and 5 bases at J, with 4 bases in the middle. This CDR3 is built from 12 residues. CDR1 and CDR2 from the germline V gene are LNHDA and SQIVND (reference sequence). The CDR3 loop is CASSIDLETQYF. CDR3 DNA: TGTGCCAGTAGTATAGATCTTGAGACCCAGTACTTC.

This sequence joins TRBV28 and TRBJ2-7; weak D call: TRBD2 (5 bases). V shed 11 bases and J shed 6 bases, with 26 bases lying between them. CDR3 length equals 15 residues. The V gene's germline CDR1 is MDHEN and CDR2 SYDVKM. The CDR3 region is CAASPTTKPRSEQYF. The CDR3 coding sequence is TGTGCCGCGTCACCCACGACTAAGCCGAGGAGCGAGCAGTACTTC.

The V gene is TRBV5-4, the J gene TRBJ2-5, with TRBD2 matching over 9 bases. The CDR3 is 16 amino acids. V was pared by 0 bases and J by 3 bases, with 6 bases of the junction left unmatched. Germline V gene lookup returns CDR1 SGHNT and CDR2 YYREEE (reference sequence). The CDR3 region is CASSLGGGRAKETQYF. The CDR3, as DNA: TGTGCCAGCAGCTTGGGCGGCGGGAGGGCGAAAGAGACCCAGTACTTC.

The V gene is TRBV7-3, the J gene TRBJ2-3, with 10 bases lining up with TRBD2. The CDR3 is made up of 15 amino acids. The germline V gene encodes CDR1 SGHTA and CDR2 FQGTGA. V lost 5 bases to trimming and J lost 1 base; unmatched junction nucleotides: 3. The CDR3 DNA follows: TGTGCCAGCAGCGTTCTAGCGGGAGGCACAGATACGCAGTATTTT. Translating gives CASSVLAGGTDTQYF.

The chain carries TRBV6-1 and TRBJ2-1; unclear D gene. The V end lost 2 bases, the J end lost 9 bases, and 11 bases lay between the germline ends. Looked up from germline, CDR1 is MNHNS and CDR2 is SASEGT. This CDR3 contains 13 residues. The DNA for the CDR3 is TGTGCCAGCAGTGAAATAAGGGTGGGTGAGCAGTTCTTC. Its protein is CASSEIRVGEQFF.

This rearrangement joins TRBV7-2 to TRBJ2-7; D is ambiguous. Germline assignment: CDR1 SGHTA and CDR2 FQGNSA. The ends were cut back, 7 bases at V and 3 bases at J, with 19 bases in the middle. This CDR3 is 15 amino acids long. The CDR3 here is CASTLVQSRDYEQYF. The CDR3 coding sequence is TGTGCCAGCACTTTAGTCCAGTCTAGGGACTACGAGCAGTACTTC. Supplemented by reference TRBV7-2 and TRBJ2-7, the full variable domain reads GAGVSQSPSNKVTEKGKDVELRCDPISGHTALYWYRQSLGQGLEFLIYFQGNSAPDKSGLPSDRFSAERTGGSVSTLTIQRTQQEDSAVYLCASTLVQSRDYEQYFGPGTRLTVT.

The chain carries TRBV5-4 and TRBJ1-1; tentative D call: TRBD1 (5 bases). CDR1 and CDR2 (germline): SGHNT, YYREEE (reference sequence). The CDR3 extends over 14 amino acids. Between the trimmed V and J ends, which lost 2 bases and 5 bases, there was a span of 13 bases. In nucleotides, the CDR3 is TGTGCCAGCAGCTTCATGCAGGGCACGACTGAAGCTTTCTTT. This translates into CASSFMQGTTEAFF.

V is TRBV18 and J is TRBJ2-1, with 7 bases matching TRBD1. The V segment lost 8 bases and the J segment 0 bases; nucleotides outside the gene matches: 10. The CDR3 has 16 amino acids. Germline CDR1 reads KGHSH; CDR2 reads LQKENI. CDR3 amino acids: CASTIWQGDSYNEQFF. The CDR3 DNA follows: TGTGCCAGCACGATTTGGCAGGGGGACTCCTACAATGAGCAGTTCTTC.

CDR3 residues: CASSLAGGAGNTIYF. DNA of the CDR3: TGTGCCAGCAGCTTGGCCGGGGGGGCTGGAAACACCATATATTTT. The chain has TRBV7-9 and TRBJ1-3; a weak D match, TRBD1 (5 bases). V lost 3 bases and J lost 2, with 11 bases in between. CDR1 and CDR2 (germline): SEHNR, FQNEAQ (reference sequence). This CDR3 spans 15 amino acids.

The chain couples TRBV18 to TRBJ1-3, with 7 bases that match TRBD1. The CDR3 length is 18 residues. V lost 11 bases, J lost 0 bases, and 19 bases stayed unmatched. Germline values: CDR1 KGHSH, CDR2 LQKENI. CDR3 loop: CAGGGYDVTHSSGNTIYF. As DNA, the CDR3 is TGTGCCGGAGGGGGCTATGATGTTACCCATTCCTCTGGAAACACCATATATTTT. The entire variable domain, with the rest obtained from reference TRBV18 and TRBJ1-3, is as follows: NAGVMQNPRHLVRRRGQEARLRCSPMKGHSHVYWYRQLPEEGLKFMVYLQKENIIDESGMPKERFSAEFPKEGPSILRIQQVVRGDSAAYFCAGGGYDVTHSSGNTIYFGEGSWLTVV.

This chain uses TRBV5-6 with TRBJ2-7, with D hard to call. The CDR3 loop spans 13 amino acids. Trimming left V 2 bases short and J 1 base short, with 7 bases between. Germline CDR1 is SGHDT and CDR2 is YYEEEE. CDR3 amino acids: CASSFSLSYEQYF. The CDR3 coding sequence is TGTGCCAGCAGCTTCTCCCTGTCCTACGAGCAGTACTTC.

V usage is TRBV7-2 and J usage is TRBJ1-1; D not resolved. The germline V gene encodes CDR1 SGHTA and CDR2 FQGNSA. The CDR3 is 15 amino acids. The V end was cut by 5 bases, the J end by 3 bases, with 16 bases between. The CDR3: CASSRRLVGDTEAFF. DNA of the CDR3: TGTGCCAGCAGCCGACGGTTGGTTGGTGACACTGAAGCTTTCTTT.

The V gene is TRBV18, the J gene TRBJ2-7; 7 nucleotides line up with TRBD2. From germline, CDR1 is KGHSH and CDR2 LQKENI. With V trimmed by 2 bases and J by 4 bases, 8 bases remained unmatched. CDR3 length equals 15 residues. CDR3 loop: CASSPVRETGYEQYF. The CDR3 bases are TGTGCCAGCTCACCAGTGCGGGAGACGGGGTACGAGCAGTACTTC.

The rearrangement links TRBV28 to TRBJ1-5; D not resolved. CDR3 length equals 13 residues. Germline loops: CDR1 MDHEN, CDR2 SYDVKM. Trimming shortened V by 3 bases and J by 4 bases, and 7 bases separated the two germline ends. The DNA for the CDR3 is TGTGCCAGCAGTTTCGATCCTAATCAGCCCCAGCATTTT. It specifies CASSFDPNQPQHF.

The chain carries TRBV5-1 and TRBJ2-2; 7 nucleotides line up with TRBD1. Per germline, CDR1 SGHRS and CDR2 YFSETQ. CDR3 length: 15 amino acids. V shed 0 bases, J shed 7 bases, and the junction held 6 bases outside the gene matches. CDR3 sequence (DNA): TGCGCCAGCAGCTTGGTGGCAGGGGGTGTCGGGGAGCTGTTTTTT. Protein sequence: CASSLVAGGVGELFF. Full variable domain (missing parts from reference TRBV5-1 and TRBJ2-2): KAGVTQTPRYLIKTRGQQVTLSCSPISGHRSVSWYQQTPGQGLQFLFEYFSETQRNKGNFPGRFSGRQFSNSRSEMNVSTLELGDSALYLCASSLVAGGVGELFFGEGSRLTVL.

The CDR3 DNA reads TGTGCCAGCAGTGCCGCCGGGGCAGATACGCAGTATTTT. Residues: CASSAAGADTQYF. The V call is TRBV25-1, the J call TRBJ2-3; TRBD2 might be the D (5 bases). The CDR3 is 13 residues long. Between the trimmed V and J ends, which lost 4 bases and 4 bases, there was a span of 9 bases. Germline-derived CDR1 and CDR2 are MGHDK and SYGVNS.

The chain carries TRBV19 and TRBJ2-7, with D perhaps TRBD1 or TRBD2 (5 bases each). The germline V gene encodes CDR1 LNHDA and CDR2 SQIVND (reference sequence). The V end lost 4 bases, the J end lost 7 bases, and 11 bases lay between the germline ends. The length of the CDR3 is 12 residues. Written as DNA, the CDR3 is TGTGCCAGTAGTACCCGGTGGGGGGAGCAGTACTTC. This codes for CASSTRWGEQYF.

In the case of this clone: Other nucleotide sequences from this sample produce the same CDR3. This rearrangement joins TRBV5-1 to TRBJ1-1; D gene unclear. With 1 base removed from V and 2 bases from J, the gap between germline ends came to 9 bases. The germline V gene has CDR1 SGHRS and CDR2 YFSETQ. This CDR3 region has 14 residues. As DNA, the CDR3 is TGCGCCAGCAGCTTGAGACCGGAAAACACTGAAGCTTTCTTT. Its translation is CASSLRPENTEAFF.